A selection of T cell receptor beta chains follows, all from one sample in a study of T cell responses to AZD1222 COVID-19 vaccine. TCRdb keeps only in-frame clones here, not all; method: immunoSEQ multiplex PCR. This sample yields 95,000 to 150,000 clones, of which approximately 87% are seen a single time; more than 9% belongs to the top ten. The sample in question was peripheral blood, obtained on day 0 of AZD1222 vaccination. The receptor source for this set is an adult in good health. CDR3s include the opening cysteine and the closing phenylalanine or tryptophan. A D gene is named only where the DNA matches it firmly. Clone size is given for some rows only: seen once, a few or many times, or a class if the clone is expanded.

CDR3nt,CDR3aa,d_gene,abundance,v_gene,j_gene
TGTGCCAGCAGCGATCTAGCGGGTGACTCCCTCCTTTACTTC,CASSDLAGDSLLYF,TRBD2,.,TRBV7-3,TRBJ2-5
TGTGCCTGGAGTGCCGAACCCCGTACAGGGTCGCGTGAGCAGTTCTTC,CAWSAEPRTGSREQFF,.,.,TRBV30,TRBJ2-1
TGTGCCAGCAGTTCGCAGGGAGTATACAATGAGCAGTTCTTC,CASSSQGVYNEQFF,.,.,TRBV27,TRBJ2-1
TGCGCCAGCAGCTCTGGGACTAGTTCAGATACGCAGTATTTT,CASSSGTSSDTQYF,TRBD2,few,TRBV5-1,TRBJ2-3
TGTGCCACCAGCTATGACAGGGGGCATCAGCCCCAGCATTTT,CATSYDRGHQPQHF,TRBD1,few,TRBV15,TRBJ1-5
TGTGCCAGCAGCTTCACAGATACGCAGTATTTT,CASSFTDTQYF,.,.,TRBV7-2,TRBJ2-3
TGTGCCAGCAGCTTAGCCTACGAGCAGTACTTC,CASSLAYEQYF,.,.,TRBV13,TRBJ2-7
TGTGCCAGCAGCGTAGAGGACATAGACTATGGCTACACCTTC,CASSVEDIDYGYTF,.,once,TRBV9,TRBJ1-2
TGTGCCAGCAGTTACGACAATCAGCCCCAGCATTTT,CASSYDNQPQHF,.,.,TRBV6-2/TRBV6-3,TRBJ1-5
TGTGCCAGCAGCCTGCAGGGGCCCTTGAACACTGAAGCTTTCTTT,CASSLQGPLNTEAFF,.,.,TRBV3-1/TRBV3-2,TRBJ1-1
TGTGCCAGCTCACCACGGACAGGGGCTAACTATGGCTACACCTTC,CASSPRTGANYGYTF,TRBD1,.,TRBV18,TRBJ1-2
TGTGCCAGCAGCTTAGGGCGGTCTAGCGGGGGGTGGGATACGCAGTATTTT,CASSLGRSSGGWDTQYF,TRBD2,.,TRBV7-2,TRBJ2-3
TGTGCCAGTAGTACTAAGCAGACGGGCACCGGGGAGCTGTTTTTT,CASSTKQTGTGELFF,.,.,TRBV19,TRBJ2-2
TGTGCCAGCAGCGTAGATCAGGGCAGCTCCTACGAGCAGTACTTC,CASSVDQGSSYEQYF,.,.,TRBV9,TRBJ2-7
TGTGCCAGCAGCTCGCCTCACCACCCCAATCAGCCCCAGCATTTT,CASSSPHHPNQPQHF,.,once,TRBV7-2,TRBJ1-5
TGTGCCAGCAGATACGACAGTGGGAGTTATTCACCCCTCCACTTT,CASRYDSGSYSPLHF,.,.,TRBV7-9,TRBJ1-6
TGTGCCAGCAGTGAGGGACAGGGTATTGATGAGCAGTTCTTC,CASSEGQGIDEQFF,TRBD1,.,TRBV6-1,TRBJ2-1
TGTGCCAGCAGCCCACCGGGACTAGCGGGACCGAGCACAGATACGCAGTATTTT,CASSPPGLAGPSTDTQYF,TRBD2,.,TRBV27,TRBJ2-3
TGTGCCAGCTCACCAGGGGCTACCTACAATGAGCAGTTCTTC,CASSPGATYNEQFF,.,.,TRBV18,TRBJ2-1
TGTGCCAGCAGTTCGGGTTTAGGGTATGGCTACACCTTC,CASSSGLGYGYTF,.,.,TRBV6-2/TRBV6-3,TRBJ1-2
TGTGCCAGCAGCTTATTCTCGTCCAACTATGGCTACACCTTC,CASSLFSSNYGYTF,.,few,TRBV7-9,TRBJ1-2
TGTGCCAGTAGTATAGCCAGGGGGCACACTGAAGCTTTCTTT,CASSIARGHTEAFF,TRBD1,.,TRBV19,TRBJ1-1
TGTGCCAGTAGTAAGCTAGCGGGCGCCACAGATACGCAGTATTTT,CASSKLAGATDTQYF,TRBD2,.,TRBV19,TRBJ2-3
TGTGCCAGCAGGCTTGAGGGGACAGGGGGCTATGGCTACACCTTC,CASRLEGTGGYGYTF,TRBD1,.,TRBV28,TRBJ1-2